Presented here are 17 T cell receptor beta chains from one specimen sequenced in a study of blood T cell repertoires in COVID-19. Measured with immunoSEQ multiplex PCR; TCRdb has only the in-frame clones, and not every one. The sample holds 150,000 to 200,000 clones, 60% to 80% seen once. The sequencing sample was made of peripheral blood. These receptors were taken from a man aged 70-80 years with acute or convalescent COVID-19.

This clone was detected a few times. The chain couples TRBV19 to TRBJ2-3; 13 positions match TRBD2. Germline-derived CDR1 and CDR2 are LNHDA and SQIVND (reference sequence). V was pared by 9 bases and J by 8 bases, with 11 bases of the junction left unmatched. The CDR3 has 15 amino acids. The DNA of the CDR3 is TGTGCCAGCATCGGGACTAGCGGGGCCAGGGGTACGCAGTATTTT. It codes for CASIGTSGARGTQYF.

The sample holds a few counts of this clone. V gene TRBV7-8 combines with J gene TRBJ1-1; the D gene is possibly TRBD1 (5 bases). Germline values: CDR1 SGHVS, CDR2 FQNEAQ. Trimming left V 1 base short and J 1 base short, with 13 bases between. The CDR3 has 16 amino acids. As DNA, the CDR3 is TGTGCCAGCAGCTTAGAGTCCAGGAGGGGGAACACTGAAGCTTTCTTT. Its protein product is CASSLESRRGNTEAFF.

The rearrangement uses TRBV7-9 and TRBJ2-7; 8 bases match TRBD2. Germline values: CDR1 SEHNR, CDR2 FQNEAQ (reference sequence). After removal of 5 bases from V and 7 bases from J, the junction contained 4 bases not matched to a gene. The CDR3 runs 12 residues. CDR3 sequence: CASSKSSGEQYF. The CDR3 DNA follows: TGTGCCAGCAGCAAGTCTAGCGGGGAGCAGTACTTC.

The V and J genes are TRBV6-2 or TRBV6-3 and TRBJ2-7; 9 bases map to TRBD1. The J segment lost 0 bases and the V segment lost 4 bases, leaving 7 bases of the junction unmatched. The CDR3 contains 16 residues. Germline CDR1 MNHEY, CDR2 SVGEGT. The CDR3 here is CASSSLPGQGSYEQYF. The CDR3 DNA sequence: TGTGCCAGCAGTTCCTTACCGGGACAGGGCTCCTACGAGCAGTACTTC.

The chain links TRBV24-1 to TRBJ2-1; 11 bases match TRBD2. CDR1 and CDR2 (germline): KGHDR, SFDVKD. The CDR3 sequence is 16 residues long. The ends lost 2 bases at V and 4 bases at J; junction bases unmatched: 3. The CDR3 DNA sequence: TGTGCCACCAGTGATTCGACTAGCGGGGCTTACAATGAGCAGTTCTTC. As protein: CATSDSTSGAYNEQFF.

The gene calls are TRBV19 and TRBJ2-5; 14 bases line up with TRBD2. CDR1 and CDR2 from the germline V gene are LNHDA and SQIVND (reference sequence). V dropped 1 base and J dropped 6; count of bases not matched to a gene: 4. The CDR3 covers 16 residues. The CDR3 sequence: CASSIATSGRAQTQYF. The CDR3 nucleotides read TGTGCCAGTAGTATAGCGACTAGCGGGAGGGCCCAGACCCAGTACTTC.

This clone was counted only a few times. This chain connects TRBV5-6 to TRBJ1-5; TRBD1 aligns across 12 bases. The CDR3 covers 16 residues. CDR1 and CDR2 (germline): SGHDT, YYEEEE. J was trimmed by 7 bases and V by 4 bases; bases with no gene match: 9. CDR3: CASSVEGTGGRQPQHF. DNA of the CDR3: TGTGCCAGCAGCGTGGAAGGGACAGGGGGCAGACAGCCCCAGCATTTT. The full variable domain, with the rest looked up from reference TRBV5-6 and TRBJ1-5, is DAGVTQSPTHLIKTRGQQVTLRCSPKSGHDTVSWYQQALGQGPQFIFQYYEEEERQRGNFPDRFSGHQFPNYSSELNVNALLLGDSALYLCASSVEGTGGRQPQHFGDGTRLSIL.

This clone was recorded once. The chain carries TRBV28 and TRBJ2-7; 10 nucleotides line up with TRBD1. This CDR3 spans 15 amino acids. J gave up 3 bases and V 4 bases, and 6 bases lay outside the gene matches. CDR1 is MDHEN and CDR2 is SYDVKM in the germline V gene. The CDR3 sequence: CASSSRQGAIYEQYF. CDR3 bases: TGTGCCAGCAGTTCCAGACAGGGGGCTATCTACGAGCAGTACTTC.

V and J are TRBV4-1 and TRBJ1-1, with 8 bases lining up with TRBD1. The V and J ends lost 5 bases and 0 bases, in that order; junction bases with no gene match: 8. Germline lookup yields CDR1 MGHRA and CDR2 YSYEKL. The CDR3 spans 16 residues. The CDR3 nucleotides are TGCGCCAGCAGCGAACGGACAGGGCTAATGAACACTGAAGCTTTCTTT. This sequence encodes CASSERTGLMNTEAFF.

The rearrangement links TRBV5-1 to TRBJ2-1; 14 nucleotides agree with TRBD2. Germline-derived CDR1 and CDR2 are SGHRS and YFSETQ. Trimming cost V 0 bases and J 10 bases; bases outside gene matches: 6. There are 16 residues in the CDR3. The CDR3 region is CASSLDGTSGSEEQFF. The CDR3 DNA is TGCGCCAGCAGCTTGGACGGGACTAGCGGGAGTGAAGAGCAGTTCTTC.

This sequence joins TRBV5-1 and TRBJ2-1; 7 bases are a match to TRBD2. From germline, CDR1 is SGHRS and CDR2 YFSETQ. V lost 1 base, J lost 6 bases, and 7 bases stayed unmatched. This CDR3 has 15 amino acids. The DNA of the CDR3 is TGCGCCAGCAGCTTGTGGGAGGGAGAGGGCAATGAGCAGTTCTTC. Protein product: CASSLWEGEGNEQFF.

The chain couples TRBV18 to TRBJ2-7, with TRBD2 identical over 9 bases. Per germline, CDR1 KGHSH and CDR2 LQKENI. V lost 6 bases, J lost 6 bases, and 3 bases stayed unmatched. The CDR3 runs to 12 residues. The CDR3 reads CASSAGGREQYF. CDR3 bases: TGTGCCAGCTCCGCGGGGGGGCGCGAGCAGTACTTC.

The chain uses TRBV7-2 and TRBJ2-1, with 8 positions matching TRBD2. V was pared by 3 bases and J by 7 bases, with 17 bases of the junction left unmatched. This CDR3 comprises 18 residues. CDR1 SGHTA and CDR2 FQGNSA come from the germline V gene. The CDR3, as DNA: TGTGCCAGCAGCTTTCTTTACCCCGCCCAGCGGGAGAGGAATGAGCAGTTCTTC. This encodes CASSFLYPAQRERNEQFF.

The V gene is TRBV7-8, the J gene TRBJ2-7, with 8 bases that match TRBD2. The germline V gene has CDR1 SGHVS and CDR2 FQNEAQ. The CDR3 extends over 17 amino acids. The V segment lost 1 base and the J segment 3 bases; nucleotides outside the gene matches: 11. CDR3 sequence reads: CASSLVKGSGIIYEQYF. CDR3 in DNA: TGTGCCAGCAGCTTAGTTAAGGGTAGCGGGATAATCTACGAGCAGTACTTC.

The chain recombines TRBV19 with TRBJ1-3; D might be TRBD1 (5 bases). Looked up from germline, CDR1 is LNHDA and CDR2 is SQIVND (reference sequence). This CDR3 contains 11 residues. V was clipped by 9 bases and J by 4 bases, with 7 bases between them. CDR3 sequence: CASNRGNTIYF. Here the CDR3 DNA reads TGTGCCAGCAACAGGGGAAACACCATATATTTT.

The V call is TRBV9, the J call TRBJ1-1; 8 positions agree with TRBD1. This CDR3 contains 15 residues. The germline CDR1 and CDR2 sequences are SGDLS and YYNGEE. The V and J ends lost 0 bases and 5 bases, in that order; junction bases with no gene match: 6. The CDR3: CASSVVGRGLTEAFF. Written as DNA, the CDR3 is TGTGCCAGCAGCGTAGTGGGCAGGGGGCTTACTGAAGCTTTCTTT.

The chain uses TRBV9 and TRBJ2-1; 12 bases are a match to TRBD2. Germline CDR1 reads SGDLS; CDR2 reads YYNGEE. The length of the CDR3 is 15 residues. J was trimmed by 6 bases and V by 2 bases; bases with no gene match: 3. For the CDR3, the DNA is TGTGCCAGCAGCGTTTCTAGCGGGGGGGCCAATGAGCAGTTCTTC. Amino acid sequence: CASSVSSGGANEQFF.